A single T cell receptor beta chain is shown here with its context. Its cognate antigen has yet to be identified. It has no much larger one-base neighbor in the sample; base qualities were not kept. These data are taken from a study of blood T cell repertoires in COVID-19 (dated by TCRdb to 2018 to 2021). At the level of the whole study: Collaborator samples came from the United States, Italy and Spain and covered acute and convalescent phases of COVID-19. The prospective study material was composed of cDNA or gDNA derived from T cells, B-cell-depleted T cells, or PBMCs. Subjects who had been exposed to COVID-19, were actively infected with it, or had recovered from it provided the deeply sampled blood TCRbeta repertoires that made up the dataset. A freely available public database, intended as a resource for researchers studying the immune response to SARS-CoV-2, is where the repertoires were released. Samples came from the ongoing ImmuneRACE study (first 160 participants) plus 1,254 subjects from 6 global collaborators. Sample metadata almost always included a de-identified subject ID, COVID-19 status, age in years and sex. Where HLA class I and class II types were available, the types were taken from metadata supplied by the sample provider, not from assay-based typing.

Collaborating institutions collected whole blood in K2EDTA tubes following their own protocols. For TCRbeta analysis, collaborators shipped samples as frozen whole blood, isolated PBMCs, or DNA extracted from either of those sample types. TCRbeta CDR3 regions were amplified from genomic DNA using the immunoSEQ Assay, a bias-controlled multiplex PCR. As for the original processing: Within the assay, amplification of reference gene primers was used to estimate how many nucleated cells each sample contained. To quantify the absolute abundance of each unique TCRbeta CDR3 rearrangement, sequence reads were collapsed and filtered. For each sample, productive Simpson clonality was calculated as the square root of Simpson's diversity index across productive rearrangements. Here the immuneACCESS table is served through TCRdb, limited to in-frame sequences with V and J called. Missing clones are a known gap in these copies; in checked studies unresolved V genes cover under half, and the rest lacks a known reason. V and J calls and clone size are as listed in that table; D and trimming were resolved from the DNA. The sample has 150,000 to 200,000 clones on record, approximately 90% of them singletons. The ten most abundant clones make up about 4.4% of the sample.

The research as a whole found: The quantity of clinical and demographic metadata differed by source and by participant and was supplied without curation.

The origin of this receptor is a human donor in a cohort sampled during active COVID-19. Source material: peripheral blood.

The CDR3 region has the sequence CASSEWGTGGYEQYF. The sequence in DNA is TGTGCCAGCAGTGAATGGGGGACAGGCGGCTACGAGCAGTACTTC. The sequence joins TRBV6-1 to TRBJ2-7, with 8 junctional bases fitting TRBD1. V lost 2 bases and J lost 3 bases, and the count of bases not matched to a germline gene is 6. Including cysteine and phenylalanine, the CDR3 has 15 amino acids. Of the read, only the CDR3 DNA is kept; its 45 bases are in frame from base 1. The germline V gene yields MNHNS for CDR1 and SASEGT for CDR2.